This T cell receptor beta chain came from a study of CD8 T cells in ankylosing spondylitis. With V trimmed by 3 bases and J by 5 bases, 10 bases remained unmatched. The length of the CDR3 is 15 residues. The germline gives CDR1 SEHNR, CDR2 FQNEAQ (reference sequence). The study's findings and limits: Reports say disease-linked clones showed up significantly more in matched ankylosing spondylitis synovial fluid. Reactive arthritis synovial fluid and blood were previously reported to contain some motif variants. Characteristic of ankylosing spondylitis blood, it appeared, was a TCR beta motif comprising eight highly homologous variants.

The table lists this clonotype with many counts. Its matching antigen is unknown. Preparation of TCR beta libraries was done by quantitative 5'-RACE with molecular barcodes. TCRdb reanalysed the 5' RACE reads using MiXCR and keeps one entry per CDR3 protein. The sample shows about 240,000 distinct CDR3 sequences, about 9.1% of them seen only once. The sequenced material came from blood, either unsorted or a sorted T cell fraction (not recorded which). The rearrangement uses TRBV7-9 and TRBJ2-7, with 7 bases matching TRBD1. The TCR originated in a male donor with ankylosing spondylitis or in good health (not recorded which). CDR3 nucleotide sequence: TGTGCCAGCAGCTTTTACCCGACAGGGCGGAACGAGCAGTACTTC. Translating gives CASSFYPTGRNEQYF.